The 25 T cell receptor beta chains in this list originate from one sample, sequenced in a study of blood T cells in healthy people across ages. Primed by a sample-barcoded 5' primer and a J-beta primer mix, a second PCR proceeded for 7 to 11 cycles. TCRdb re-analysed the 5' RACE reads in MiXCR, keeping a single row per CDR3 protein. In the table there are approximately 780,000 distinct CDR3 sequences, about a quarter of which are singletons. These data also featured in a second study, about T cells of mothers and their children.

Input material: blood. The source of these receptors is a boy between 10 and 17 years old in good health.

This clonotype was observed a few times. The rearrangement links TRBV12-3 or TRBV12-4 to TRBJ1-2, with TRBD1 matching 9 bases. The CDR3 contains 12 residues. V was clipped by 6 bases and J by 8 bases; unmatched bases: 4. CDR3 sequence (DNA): TGTGCCAGCAGCTCGGGACAGGGAGGCTACACCTTC. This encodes CASSSGQGGYTF.

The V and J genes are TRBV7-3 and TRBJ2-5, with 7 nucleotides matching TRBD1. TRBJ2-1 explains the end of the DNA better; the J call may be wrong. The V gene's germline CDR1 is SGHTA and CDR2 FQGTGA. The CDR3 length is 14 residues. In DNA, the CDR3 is TGTGCCAGCAGCTTTACGGGACAGACCAATGAGCAGTTCTTC. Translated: CASSFTGQTNEQFF.

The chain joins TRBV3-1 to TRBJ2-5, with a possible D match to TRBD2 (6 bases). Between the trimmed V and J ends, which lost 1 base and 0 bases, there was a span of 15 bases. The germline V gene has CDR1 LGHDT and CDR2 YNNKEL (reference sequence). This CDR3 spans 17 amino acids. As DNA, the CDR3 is TGTGCCAGCAGCCAAGGGGAGGAAGCAGGCTACCAAGAGACCCAGTACTTC. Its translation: CASSQGEEAGYQETQYF.

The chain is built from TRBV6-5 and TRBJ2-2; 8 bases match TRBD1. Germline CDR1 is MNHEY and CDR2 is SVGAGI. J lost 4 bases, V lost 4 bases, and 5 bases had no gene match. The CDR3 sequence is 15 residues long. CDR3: CASSWAGGGTGELFF. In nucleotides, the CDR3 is TGTGCCAGCAGTTGGGCAGGGGGCGGCACCGGGGAGCTGTTTTTT.

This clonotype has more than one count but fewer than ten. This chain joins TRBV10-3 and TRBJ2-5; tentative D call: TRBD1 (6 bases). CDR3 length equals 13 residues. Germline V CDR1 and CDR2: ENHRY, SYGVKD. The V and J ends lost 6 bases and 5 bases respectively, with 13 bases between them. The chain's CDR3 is CAISGTTRETQYF. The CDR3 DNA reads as TGTGCCATCAGCGGGACAACAAGGGAGACCCAGTACTTC.

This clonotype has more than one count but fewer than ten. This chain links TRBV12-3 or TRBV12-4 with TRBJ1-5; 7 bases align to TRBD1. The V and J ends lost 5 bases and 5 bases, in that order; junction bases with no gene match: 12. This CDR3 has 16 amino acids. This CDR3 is CASSGRGTVGYQPQHF. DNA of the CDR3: TGTGCCAGCAGTGGACGGGGGACAGTAGGTTATCAGCCCCAGCATTTT.

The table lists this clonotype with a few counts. The CDR3 sequence: CSAQGAGAVGELFF. CDR3 nucleotides: TGCAGTGCCCAGGGAGCGGGGGCGGTCGGGGAGCTGTTTTTT. This chain joins TRBV20-1 and TRBJ2-2; 8 bases line up with TRBD2. Looked up from germline, CDR1 is DFQATT and CDR2 is SNEGSKA (reference sequence). This CDR3 has 14 residues. V lost 6 bases, J lost 7 bases, and 10 bases stayed unmatched.

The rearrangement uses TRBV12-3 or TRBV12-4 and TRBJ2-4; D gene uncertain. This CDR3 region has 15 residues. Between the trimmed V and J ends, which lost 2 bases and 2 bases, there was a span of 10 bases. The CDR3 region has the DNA TGTGCCAGCAGTTTAACGGCGGCGACCAAAAACATTCAGTACTTC. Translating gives CASSLTAATKNIQYF.

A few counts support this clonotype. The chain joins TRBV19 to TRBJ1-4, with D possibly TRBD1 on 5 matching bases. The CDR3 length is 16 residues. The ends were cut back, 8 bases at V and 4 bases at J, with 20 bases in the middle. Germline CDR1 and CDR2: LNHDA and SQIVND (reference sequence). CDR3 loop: CASLPRLTANNEKLFF. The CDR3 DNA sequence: TGTGCCAGTCTCCCCCGGTTGACAGCTAATAATGAAAAACTGTTTTTT.

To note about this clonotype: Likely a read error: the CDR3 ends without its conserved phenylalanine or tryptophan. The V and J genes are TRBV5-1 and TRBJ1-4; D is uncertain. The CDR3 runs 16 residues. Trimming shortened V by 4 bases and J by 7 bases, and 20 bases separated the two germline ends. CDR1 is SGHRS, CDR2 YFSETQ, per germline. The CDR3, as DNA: TGCGCCAGCAGCGCGGGGAGACCCTCGGGAGGTGAAAAACTGTTTCTT. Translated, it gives CASSAGRPSGGEKLFL.

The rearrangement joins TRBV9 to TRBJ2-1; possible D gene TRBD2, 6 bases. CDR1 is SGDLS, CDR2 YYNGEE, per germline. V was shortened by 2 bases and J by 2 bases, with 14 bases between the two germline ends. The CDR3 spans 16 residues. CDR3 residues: CASSVLGGKAYNEQFF. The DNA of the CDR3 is TGTGCCAGCAGCGTTCTAGGCGGGAAGGCCTACAATGAGCAGTTCTTC.

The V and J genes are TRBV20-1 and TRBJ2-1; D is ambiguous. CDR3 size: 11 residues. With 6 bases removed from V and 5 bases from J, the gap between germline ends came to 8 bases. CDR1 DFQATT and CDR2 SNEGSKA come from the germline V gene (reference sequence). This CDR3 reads CSANRNNEQFF. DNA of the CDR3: TGCAGTGCGAACAGAAACAATGAGCAGTTCTTC.

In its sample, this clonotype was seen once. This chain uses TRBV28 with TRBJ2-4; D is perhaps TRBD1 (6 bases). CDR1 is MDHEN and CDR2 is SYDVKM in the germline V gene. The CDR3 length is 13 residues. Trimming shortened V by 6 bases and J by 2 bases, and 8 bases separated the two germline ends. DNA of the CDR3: TGTGCCAGCAGACAGGGAACCAAAAACATTCAGTACTTC. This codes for CASRQGTKNIQYF.

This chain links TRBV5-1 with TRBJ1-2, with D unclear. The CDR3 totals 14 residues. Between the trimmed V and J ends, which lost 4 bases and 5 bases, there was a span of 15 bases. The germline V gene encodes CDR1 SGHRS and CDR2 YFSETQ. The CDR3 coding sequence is TGCGCCAGCAGCCCACAGCGGATCGGTTATGGCTACACCTTC. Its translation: CASSPQRIGYGYTF.

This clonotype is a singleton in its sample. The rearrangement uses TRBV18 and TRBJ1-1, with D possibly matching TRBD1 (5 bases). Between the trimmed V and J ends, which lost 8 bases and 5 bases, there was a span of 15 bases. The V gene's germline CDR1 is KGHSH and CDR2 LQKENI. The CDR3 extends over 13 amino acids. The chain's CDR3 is CASKDGAGTEAFF. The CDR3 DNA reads TGTGCCAGCAAGGACGGGGCTGGGACTGAAGCTTTCTTT.

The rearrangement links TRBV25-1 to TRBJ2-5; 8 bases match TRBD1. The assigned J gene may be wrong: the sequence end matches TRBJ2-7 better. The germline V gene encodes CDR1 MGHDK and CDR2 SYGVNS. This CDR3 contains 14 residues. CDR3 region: CASSHDRGPYEQYF. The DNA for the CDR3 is TGTGCCAGCAGCCACGACAGGGGACCCTACGAGCAGTACTTC.

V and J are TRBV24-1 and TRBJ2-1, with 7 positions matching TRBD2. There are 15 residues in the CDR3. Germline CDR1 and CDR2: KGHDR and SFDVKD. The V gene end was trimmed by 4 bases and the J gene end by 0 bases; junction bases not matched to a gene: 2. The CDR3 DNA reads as TGTGCCACCAGTGACCAGCGGGACTCCTACAATGAGCAGTTCTTC. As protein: CATSDQRDSYNEQFF.

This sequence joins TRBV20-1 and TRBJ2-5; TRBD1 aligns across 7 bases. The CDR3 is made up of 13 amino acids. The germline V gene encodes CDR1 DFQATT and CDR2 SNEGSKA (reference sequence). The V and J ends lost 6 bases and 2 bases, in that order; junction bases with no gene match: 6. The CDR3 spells CSAQSQGQETQYF. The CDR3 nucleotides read TGCAGTGCCCAGTCACAGGGGCAAGAGACCCAGTACTTC.

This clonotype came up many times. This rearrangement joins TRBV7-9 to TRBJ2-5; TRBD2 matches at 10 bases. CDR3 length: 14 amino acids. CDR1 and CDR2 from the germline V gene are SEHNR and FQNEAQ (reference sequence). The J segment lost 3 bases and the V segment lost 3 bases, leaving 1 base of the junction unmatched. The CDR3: CASSFGLAEETQYF. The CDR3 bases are TGTGCCAGCAGCTTTGGACTAGCGGAAGAGACCCAGTACTTC.

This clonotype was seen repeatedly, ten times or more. The CDR3 coding sequence is TGCGCCAGCAGCCAAGTGGGACTAGCGGGTGAGACCCAGTACTTC. Translation gives CASSQVGLAGETQYF. The chain carries TRBV4-1 and TRBJ2-5; 12 bases map to TRBD2. This CDR3 has 15 residues. Unmatched junction bases numbered 2, after V lost 1 base and J lost 5 bases. Germline lookup yields CDR1 MGHRA and CDR2 YSYEKL.

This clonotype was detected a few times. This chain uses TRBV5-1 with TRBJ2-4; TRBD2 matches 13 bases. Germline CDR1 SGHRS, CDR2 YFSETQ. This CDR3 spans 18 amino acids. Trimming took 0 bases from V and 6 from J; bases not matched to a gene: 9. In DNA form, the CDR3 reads TGCGCCAGCAGCTTGGCGGGACTAGCGGGGACGGGAGGAAACATTCAGTACTTC. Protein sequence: CASSLAGLAGTGGNIQYF. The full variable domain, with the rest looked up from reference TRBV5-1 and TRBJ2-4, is KAGVTQTPRYLIKTRGQQVTLSCSPISGHRSVSWYQQTPGQGLQFLFEYFSETQRNKGNFPGRFSGRQFSNSRSEMNVSTLELGDSALYLCASSLAGLAGTGGNIQYFGAGTRLSVL.

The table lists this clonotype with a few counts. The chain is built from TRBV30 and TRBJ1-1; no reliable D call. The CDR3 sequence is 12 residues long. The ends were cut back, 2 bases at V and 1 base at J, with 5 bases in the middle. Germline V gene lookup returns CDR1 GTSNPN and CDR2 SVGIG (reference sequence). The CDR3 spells CAWSYGNTEAFF. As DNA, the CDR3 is TGTGCCTGGAGTTATGGGAACACTGAAGCTTTCTTT.

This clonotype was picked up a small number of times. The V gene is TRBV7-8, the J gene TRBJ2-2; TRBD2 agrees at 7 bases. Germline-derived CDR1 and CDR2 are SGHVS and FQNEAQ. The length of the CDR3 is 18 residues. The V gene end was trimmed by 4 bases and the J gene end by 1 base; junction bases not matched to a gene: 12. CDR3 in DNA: TGTGCCAGCAGCTCCGTGCGGTTGAGCGGGAAGAACACCGGGGAGCTGTTTTTT. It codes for CASSSVRLSGKNTGELFF. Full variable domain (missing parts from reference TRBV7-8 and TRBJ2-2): GAGVSQSPRYKVAKRGQDVALRCDPISGHVSLFWYQQALGQGPEFLTYFQNEAQLDKSGLPSDRFFAERPEGSVSTLKIQRTQQEDSAVYLCASSSVRLSGKNTGELFFGEGSRLTVL.

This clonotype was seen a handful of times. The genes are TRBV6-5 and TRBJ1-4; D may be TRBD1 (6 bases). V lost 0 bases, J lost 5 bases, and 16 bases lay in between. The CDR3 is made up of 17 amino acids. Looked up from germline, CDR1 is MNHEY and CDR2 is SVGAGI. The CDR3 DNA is TGTGCCAGCAGTTACTCGCGAACGGGGGGCATCAATGAAAAACTGTTTTTT. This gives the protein CASSYSRTGGINEKLFF.

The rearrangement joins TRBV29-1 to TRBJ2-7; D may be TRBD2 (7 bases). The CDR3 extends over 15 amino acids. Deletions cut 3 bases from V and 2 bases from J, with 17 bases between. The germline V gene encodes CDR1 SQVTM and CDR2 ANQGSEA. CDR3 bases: TGCAGCGTTGAGACGGGGGGCACCCGACCCTACGAGCAGTACTTC. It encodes CSVETGGTRPYEQYF.